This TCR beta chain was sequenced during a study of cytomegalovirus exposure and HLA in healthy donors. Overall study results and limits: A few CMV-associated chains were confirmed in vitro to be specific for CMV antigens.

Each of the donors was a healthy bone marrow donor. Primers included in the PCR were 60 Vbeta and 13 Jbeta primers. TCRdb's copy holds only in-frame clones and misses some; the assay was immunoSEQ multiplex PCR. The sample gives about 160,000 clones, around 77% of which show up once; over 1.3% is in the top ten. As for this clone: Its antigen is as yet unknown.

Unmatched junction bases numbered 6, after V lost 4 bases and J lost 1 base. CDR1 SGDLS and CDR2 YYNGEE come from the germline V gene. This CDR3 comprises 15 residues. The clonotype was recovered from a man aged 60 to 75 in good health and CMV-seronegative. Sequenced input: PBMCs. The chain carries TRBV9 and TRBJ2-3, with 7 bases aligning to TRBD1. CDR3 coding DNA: TGTGCCAGCAGCCCCCGACAGGGTCGCACAGATACGCAGTATTTT. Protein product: CASSPRQGRTDTQYF.